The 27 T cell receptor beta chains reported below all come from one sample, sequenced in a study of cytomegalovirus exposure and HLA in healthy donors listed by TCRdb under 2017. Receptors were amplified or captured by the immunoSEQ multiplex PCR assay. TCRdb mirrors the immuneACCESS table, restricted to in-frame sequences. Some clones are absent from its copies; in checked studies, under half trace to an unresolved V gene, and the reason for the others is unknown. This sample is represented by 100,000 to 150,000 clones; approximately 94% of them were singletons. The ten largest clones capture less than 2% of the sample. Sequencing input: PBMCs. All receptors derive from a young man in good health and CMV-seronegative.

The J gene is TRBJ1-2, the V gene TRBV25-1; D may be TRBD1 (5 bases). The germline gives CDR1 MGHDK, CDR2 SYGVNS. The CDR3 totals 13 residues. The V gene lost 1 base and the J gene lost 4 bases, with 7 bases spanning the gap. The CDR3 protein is CASSEWGVYGYTF. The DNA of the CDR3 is TGTGCCAGCAGTGAATGGGGGGTCTATGGCTACACCTTC.

CDR3 nucleotides: TGTGCCAGCAGCACCACGGTGGGACAGAGCTATGGCTACACCTTC. As protein: CASSTTVGQSYGYTF. V usage is TRBV5-4 and J usage is TRBJ1-2; the match to TRBD1 covers 7 bases. Germline CDR1 SGHNT, CDR2 YYREEE (reference sequence). V trimming: 4 bases; J trimming: 4 bases; junction bases outside the gene matches: 10. The CDR3 covers 15 residues.

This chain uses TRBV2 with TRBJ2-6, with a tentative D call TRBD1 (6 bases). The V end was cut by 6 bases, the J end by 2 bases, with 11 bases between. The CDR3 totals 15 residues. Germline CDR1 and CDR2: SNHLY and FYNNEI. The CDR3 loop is CASRVQGTGANVLTF. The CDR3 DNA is TGTGCCAGCAGGGTACAGGGTACTGGGGCCAACGTCCTGACTTTC.

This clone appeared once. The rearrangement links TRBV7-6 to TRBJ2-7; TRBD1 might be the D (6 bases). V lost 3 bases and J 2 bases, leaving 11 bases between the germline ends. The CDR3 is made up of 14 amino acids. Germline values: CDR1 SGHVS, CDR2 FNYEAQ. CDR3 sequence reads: CASSLDSLAYEQYF. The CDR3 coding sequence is TGTGCCAGCAGCTTGGACAGCCTTGCCTACGAGCAGTACTTC.

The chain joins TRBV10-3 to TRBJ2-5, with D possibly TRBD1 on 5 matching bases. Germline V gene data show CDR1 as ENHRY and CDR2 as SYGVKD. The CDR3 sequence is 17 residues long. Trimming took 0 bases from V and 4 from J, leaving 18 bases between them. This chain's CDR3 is CAISESLDTKAGETQYF. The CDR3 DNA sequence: TGTGCCATCAGTGAGTCTTTGGACACCAAGGCAGGAGAGACCCAGTACTTC.

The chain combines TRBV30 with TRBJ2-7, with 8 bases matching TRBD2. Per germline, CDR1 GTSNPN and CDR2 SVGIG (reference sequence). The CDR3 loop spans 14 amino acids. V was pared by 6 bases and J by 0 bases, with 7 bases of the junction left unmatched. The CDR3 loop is CACERGGSSYEQYF. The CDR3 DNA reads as TGTGCCTGCGAGCGCGGGGGGAGCTCCTACGAGCAGTACTTC.

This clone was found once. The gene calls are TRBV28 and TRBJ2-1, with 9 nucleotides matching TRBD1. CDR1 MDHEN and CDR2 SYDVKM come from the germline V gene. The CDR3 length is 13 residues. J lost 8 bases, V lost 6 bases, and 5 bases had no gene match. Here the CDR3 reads CASSPGQGYEQFF. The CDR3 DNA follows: TGTGCCAGCAGCCCGGGACAGGGTTATGAGCAGTTCTTC.

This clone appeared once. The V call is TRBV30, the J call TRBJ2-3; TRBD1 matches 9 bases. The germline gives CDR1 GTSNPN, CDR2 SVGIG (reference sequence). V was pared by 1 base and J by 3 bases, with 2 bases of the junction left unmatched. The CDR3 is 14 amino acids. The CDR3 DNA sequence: TGTGCCTGGAGTGAGACAGGGGGAACAGATACGCAGTATTTT. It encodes CAWSETGGTDTQYF.

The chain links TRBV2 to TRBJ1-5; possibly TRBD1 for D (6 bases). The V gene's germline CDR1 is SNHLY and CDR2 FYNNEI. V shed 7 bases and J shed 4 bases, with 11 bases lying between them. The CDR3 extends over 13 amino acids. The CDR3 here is CASNGQPNQPQHF. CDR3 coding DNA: TGTGCCAGCAACGGACAGCCAAATCAGCCCCAGCATTTT.

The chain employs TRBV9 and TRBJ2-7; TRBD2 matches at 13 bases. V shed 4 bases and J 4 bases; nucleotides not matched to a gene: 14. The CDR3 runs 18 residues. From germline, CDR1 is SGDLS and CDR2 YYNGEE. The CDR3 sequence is CASSPGLAGVGGSYEQYF. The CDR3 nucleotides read TGTGCCAGCAGCCCCGGACTAGCGGGAGTTGGGGGGTCATACGAGCAGTACTTC.

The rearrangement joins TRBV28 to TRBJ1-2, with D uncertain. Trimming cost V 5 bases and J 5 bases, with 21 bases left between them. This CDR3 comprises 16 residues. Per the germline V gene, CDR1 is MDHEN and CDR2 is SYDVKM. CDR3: CASSLSRLGFGYGYTF. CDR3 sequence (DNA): TGTGCCAGCAGTCTGTCCCGTCTAGGATTTGGGTATGGCTACACCTTC.

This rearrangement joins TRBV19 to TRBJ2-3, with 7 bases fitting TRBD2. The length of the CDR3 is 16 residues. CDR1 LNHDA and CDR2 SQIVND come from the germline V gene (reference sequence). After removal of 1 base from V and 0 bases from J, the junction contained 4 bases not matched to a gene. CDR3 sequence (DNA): TGTGCCAGTAGTATAGGGGCTAGCGGTAGCACAGATACGCAGTATTTT. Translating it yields CASSIGASGSTDTQYF. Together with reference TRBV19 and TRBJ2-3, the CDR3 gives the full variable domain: DGGITQSPKYLFRKEGQNVTLSCEQNLNHDAMYWYRQDPGQGLRLIYYSQIVNDFQKGDIAEGYSVSREKKESFPLTVTSAQKNPTAFYLCASSIGASGSTDTQYFGPGTRLTVL.

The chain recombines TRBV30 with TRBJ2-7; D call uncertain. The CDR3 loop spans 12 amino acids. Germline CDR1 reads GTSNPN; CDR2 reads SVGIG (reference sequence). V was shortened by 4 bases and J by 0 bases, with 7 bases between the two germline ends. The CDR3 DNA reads TGTGCCTGGACCGTCGGCTCCTACGAGCAGTACTTC. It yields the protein CAWTVGSYEQYF.

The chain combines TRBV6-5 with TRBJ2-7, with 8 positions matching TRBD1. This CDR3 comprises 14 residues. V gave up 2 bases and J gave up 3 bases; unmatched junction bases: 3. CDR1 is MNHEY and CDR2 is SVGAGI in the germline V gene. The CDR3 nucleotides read TGTGCCAGCAGTTACGGTGACAGGGGCTACGAGCAGTACTTC. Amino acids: CASSYGDRGYEQYF.

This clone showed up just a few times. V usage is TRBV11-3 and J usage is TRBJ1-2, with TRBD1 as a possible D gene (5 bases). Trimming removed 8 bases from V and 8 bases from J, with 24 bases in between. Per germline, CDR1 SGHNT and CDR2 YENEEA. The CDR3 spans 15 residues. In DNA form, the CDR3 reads TGTGCCAGCTCGGGATCGGGGGGTTCAACGGGAGGCTACACCTTC. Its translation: CASSGSGGSTGGYTF.

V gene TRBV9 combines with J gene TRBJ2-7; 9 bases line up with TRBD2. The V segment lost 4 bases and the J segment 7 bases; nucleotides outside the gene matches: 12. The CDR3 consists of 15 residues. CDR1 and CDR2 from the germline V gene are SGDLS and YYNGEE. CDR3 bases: TGTGCCAGCAGCCCCCCGAGTAGCGGGAGTGGTGAGCAGTACTTC. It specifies CASSPPSSGSGEQYF. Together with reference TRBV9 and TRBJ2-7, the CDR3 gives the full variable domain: DSGVTQTPKHLITATGQRVTLRCSPRSGDLSVYWYQQSLDQGLQFLIQYYNGEERAKGNILERFSAQQFPDLHSELNLSSLELGDSALYFCASSPPSSGSGEQYFGPGTRLTVT.

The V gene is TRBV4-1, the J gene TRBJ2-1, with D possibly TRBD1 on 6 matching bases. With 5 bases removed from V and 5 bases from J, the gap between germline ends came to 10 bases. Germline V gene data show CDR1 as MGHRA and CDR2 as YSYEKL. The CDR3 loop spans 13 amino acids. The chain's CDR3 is CASSLGANNEQFF. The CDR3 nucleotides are TGCGCCAGCAGCTTGGGGGCCAACAATGAGCAGTTCTTC.

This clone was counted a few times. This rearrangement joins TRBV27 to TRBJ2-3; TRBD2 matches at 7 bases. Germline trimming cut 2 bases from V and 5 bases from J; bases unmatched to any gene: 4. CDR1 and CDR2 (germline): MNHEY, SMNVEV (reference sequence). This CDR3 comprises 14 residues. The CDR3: CASSLVAGVDTQYF. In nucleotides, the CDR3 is TGTGCCAGCAGTTTAGTTGCGGGAGTAGATACGCAGTATTTT.

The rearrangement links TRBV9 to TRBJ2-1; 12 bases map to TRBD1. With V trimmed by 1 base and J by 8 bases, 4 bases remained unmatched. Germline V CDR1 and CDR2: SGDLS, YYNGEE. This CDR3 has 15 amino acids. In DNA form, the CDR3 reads TGTGCCAGCAGCGTAAGGGACAGGGGGCACGATGAGCAGTTCTTC. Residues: CASSVRDRGHDEQFF. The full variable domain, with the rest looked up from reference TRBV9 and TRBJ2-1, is DSGVTQTPKHLITATGQRVTLRCSPRSGDLSVYWYQQSLDQGLQFLIQYYNGEERAKGNILERFSAQQFPDLHSELNLSSLELGDSALYFCASSVRDRGHDEQFFGPGTRLTVL.

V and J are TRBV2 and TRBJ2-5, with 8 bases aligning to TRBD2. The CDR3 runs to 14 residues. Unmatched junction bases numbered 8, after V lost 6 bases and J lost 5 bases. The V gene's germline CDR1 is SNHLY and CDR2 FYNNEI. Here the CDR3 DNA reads TGTGCCAGCAGGTTCCGGGGGGGCATGGAGACCCAGTACTTC. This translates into CASRFRGGMETQYF.

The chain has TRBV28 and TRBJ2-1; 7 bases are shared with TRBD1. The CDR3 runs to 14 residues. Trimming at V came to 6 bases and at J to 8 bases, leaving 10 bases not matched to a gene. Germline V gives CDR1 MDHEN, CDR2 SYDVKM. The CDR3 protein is CASSLTGLVDEQFF. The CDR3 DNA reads TGTGCCAGCAGCCTGACAGGGCTTGTGGATGAGCAGTTCTTC.

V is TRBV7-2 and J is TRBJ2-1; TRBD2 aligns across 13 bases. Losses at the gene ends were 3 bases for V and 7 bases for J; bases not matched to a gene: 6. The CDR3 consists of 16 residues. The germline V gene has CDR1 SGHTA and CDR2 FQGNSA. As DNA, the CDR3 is TGTGCCAGCAGCTTCCCCGGGACTAGCGGGAAAAATGAGCAGTTCTTC. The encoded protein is CASSFPGTSGKNEQFF.

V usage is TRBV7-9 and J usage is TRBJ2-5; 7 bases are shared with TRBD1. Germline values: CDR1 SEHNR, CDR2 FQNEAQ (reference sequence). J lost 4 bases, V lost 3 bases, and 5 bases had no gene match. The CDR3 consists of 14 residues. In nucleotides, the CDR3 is TGTGCCAGCAGCTTGGAACAGGGGAGAGAGACCCAGTACTTC. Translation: CASSLEQGRETQYF.

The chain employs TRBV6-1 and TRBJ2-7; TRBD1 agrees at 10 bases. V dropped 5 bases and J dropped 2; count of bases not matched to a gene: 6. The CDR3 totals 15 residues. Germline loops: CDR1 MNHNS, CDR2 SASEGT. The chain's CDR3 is CASSPTGTGAYEQYF. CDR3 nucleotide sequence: TGTGCCAGCAGTCCCACCGGGACAGGGGCCTACGAGCAGTACTTC.

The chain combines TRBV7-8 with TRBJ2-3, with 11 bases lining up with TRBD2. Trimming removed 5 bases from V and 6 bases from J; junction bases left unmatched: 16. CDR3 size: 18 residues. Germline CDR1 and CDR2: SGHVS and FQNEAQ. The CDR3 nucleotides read TGTGCCAGCAGCCCACCCCTGGGACTAGCGGAGTCGGAGGATACGCAGTATTTT. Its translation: CASSPPLGLAESEDTQYF.

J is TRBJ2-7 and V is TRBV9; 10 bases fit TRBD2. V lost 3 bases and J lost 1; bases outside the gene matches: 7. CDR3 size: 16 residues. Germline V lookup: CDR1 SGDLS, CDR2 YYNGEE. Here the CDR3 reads CASSDPTSGYSYEQYF. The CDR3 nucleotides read TGTGCCAGCAGCGACCCGACTAGCGGGTATTCCTACGAGCAGTACTTC. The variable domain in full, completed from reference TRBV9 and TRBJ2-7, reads DSGVTQTPKHLITATGQRVTLRCSPRSGDLSVYWYQQSLDQGLQFLIQYYNGEERAKGNILERFSAQQFPDLHSELNLSSLELGDSALYFCASSDPTSGYSYEQYFGPGTRLTVT.

This chain's CDR3 is CASRRTGAFNQPQHF. The CDR3, as DNA: TGTGCCAGCAGACGAACAGGGGCCTTCAATCAGCCCCAGCATTTT. The rearrangement uses TRBV28 and TRBJ1-5; 7 bases map to TRBD1. V lost 6 bases to trimming and J lost 3 bases; unmatched junction nucleotides: 8. The CDR3 loop spans 15 amino acids. Germline loops: CDR1 MDHEN, CDR2 SYDVKM.